This T cell receptor beta chain was captured in a study of T cell clonality in common variable immunodeficiency. Points from the study as a whole: Shared TCRbeta clones were fewer between CVID subjects than controls. CVID subjects had higher TCRbeta clonality than healthy controls, most marked in about a third.

About this clone: Its antigen is as yet unknown. The observed sequence ends 3 residues before the CDR3 terminus, with the missing tail filled in from the germline J gene.

Looked up from germline, CDR1 is LNHDA and CDR2 is SQIVND (reference sequence). The CDR3 length is 15 residues. Sequenced by immunoSEQ multiplex PCR; TCRdb stores in-frame clones only, minus some. This repertoire lists approximately 37,000 clones without singletons; approximately 9.4% sits in the top ten. The sequencing sample was made of peripheral blood mononuclear cells. This chain joins TRBV19 and TRBJ1-2; 8 bases line up with TRBD1. This TCR came from a person aged 18 to 75 in good health. CDR3 DNA (partial): TGTGCCAGTAGTAAACAGGGGGACGTGCGGTACGAC. Translated: CASSKQGDVRYD. The entire CDR3 protein reads CASSKQGDVRYDYTF.